Listed here are 31 T cell receptor beta chains from one sample, sequenced in a study of T cell responses to AZD1222 COVID-19 vaccine (TCRdb year 2021). Receptor libraries were prepared by the immunoSEQ multiplex PCR assay. This is the immuneACCESS table as TCRdb keeps it, with only in-frame sequences that have V and J called. A part of the clones is gone; compared with another copy, unresolved V genes explain less than half, and the rest is unexplained. The sample has tens of thousands of clones on record, roughly 90% of them singletons. Together, the top ten hold roughly 3.9% of the sample. The label giving this sample's time point can be read as: baseline before first vaccination. The specimen was peripheral blood, collected on day 0 of AZD1222 vaccination. The receptors were gathered from an adult in good health.

The chain has TRBV27 and TRBJ2-2, with 7 bases lining up with TRBD1. Trimming removed 1 base from V and 2 bases from J; junction bases left unmatched: 4. The CDR3 consists of 16 residues. Germline lookup yields CDR1 MNHEY and CDR2 SMNVEV (reference sequence). CDR3 sequence reads: CASSLLTGANTGELFF. CDR3 DNA sequence: TGTGCCAGCAGTTTATTAACAGGGGCTAACACCGGGGAGCTGTTTTTT.

This chain uses TRBV9 with TRBJ2-4; D gene uncertain. Per germline, CDR1 SGDLS and CDR2 YYNGEE. This CDR3 spans 14 amino acids. Trimming left V 3 bases short and J 0 bases short, with 7 bases between. The CDR3 DNA reads TGTGCCAGCAGCGACCAGCTAGCCAAAAACATTCAGTACTTC. Amino acids: CASSDQLAKNIQYF.

This chain uses TRBV5-1 with TRBJ1-2, with D unresolved. CDR1 and CDR2 (germline): SGHRS, YFSETQ. The CDR3 has 13 amino acids. The ends were cut back, 0 bases at V and 4 bases at J, with 7 bases in the middle. The CDR3 spells CASSLVRSYGYTF. The CDR3 nucleotides read TGCGCCAGCAGCTTGGTTCGCAGCTATGGCTACACCTTC.

The rearrangement uses TRBV11-3 and TRBJ1-5; D uncertain. With 5 bases removed from V and 3 bases from J, the gap between germline ends came to 11 bases. In germline, CDR1 is SGHNT, CDR2 YENEEA. This CDR3 has 14 amino acids. The CDR3 region is CASSADGNNQPQHF. CDR3 bases: TGTGCCAGCAGCGCCGACGGAAACAATCAGCCCCAGCATTTT.

This chain uses TRBV24-1 with TRBJ1-5; D is unresolved. CDR1 and CDR2 (germline): KGHDR, SFDVKD. This CDR3 is 16 amino acids long. V lost 8 bases and J lost 7, with 23 bases in between. The CDR3 DNA sequence: TGTGCCACCATAGAAGAAACTCCTTCGACGGTGCAGCCCCAGCATTTT. As protein: CATIEETPSTVQPQHF.

This clone was seen a handful of times. Other DNA sequences in this sample translate to the same CDR3. The chain has TRBV11-2 and TRBJ2-5, with D hard to call. V lost 2 bases to trimming and J lost 2 bases, with 0 bases between them. Per germline, CDR1 SGHAT and CDR2 FQNNGV. This CDR3 contains 11 residues. DNA of the CDR3: TGTGCCAGCAGCTTACAAGAGACCCAGTACTTC. This encodes CASSLQETQYF.

The chain combines TRBV14 with TRBJ1-2; D gene unclear. Germline lookup yields CDR1 SGHDN and CDR2 FVKESK. Trimming left V 2 bases short and J 4 bases short, with 5 bases between. The length of the CDR3 is 12 residues. The CDR3 region has the DNA TGTGCCAGCAGCCAACCAGGCTATGGCTACACCTTC. This sequence encodes CASSQPGYGYTF.

The chain joins TRBV5-1 to TRBJ1-1; D gene unclear. The germline V gene has CDR1 SGHRS and CDR2 YFSETQ. The germline V and J ends were trimmed by 7 bases and 1 base, with 14 bases remaining between them. This CDR3 spans 14 amino acids. The CDR3 spells CASAFQDGNTEAFF. Here the CDR3 DNA reads TGCGCCAGCGCCTTTCAGGACGGGAACACTGAAGCTTTCTTT.

This clone was seen only a few times. J is TRBJ2-7 and V is TRBV30; 9 nucleotides line up with TRBD2. Germline V lookup: CDR1 GTSNPN, CDR2 SVGIG (reference sequence). Trimming took 6 bases from V and 3 from J; bases not matched to a gene: 9. This CDR3 region has 14 residues. The CDR3 sequence is CACAGRGGFYEQYF. CDR3 DNA sequence: TGTGCCTGCGCGGGGCGGGGGGGATTCTACGAGCAGTACTTC.

The CDR3 protein is CAISGPNTDTQYF. For the CDR3, the DNA is TGTGCCATCAGTGGACCGAACACAGATACGCAGTATTTT. This sequence joins TRBV10-3 and TRBJ2-3; D gene uncertain. Trimming left V 4 bases short and J 2 bases short, with 7 bases between. Germline CDR1 and CDR2: ENHRY and SYGVKD. The CDR3 sequence is 13 residues long.

The J gene is TRBJ2-5, the V gene TRBV2; 8 nucleotides match TRBD1. Trimming at V came to 7 bases and at J to 2 bases, leaving 9 bases not matched to a gene. The CDR3 totals 15 residues. Germline V gives CDR1 SNHLY, CDR2 FYNNEI. The CDR3 bases are TGTGCCAGCATACGGACAGGGATTTTACAAGAGACCCAGTACTTC. This gives the protein CASIRTGILQETQYF. Full variable domain (rest looked up from reference TRBV2 and TRBJ2-5): EPEVTQTPSHQVTQMGQEVILRCVPISNHLYFYWYRQILGQKVEFLVSFYNNEISEKSEIFDDQFSVERPDGSNFTLKIRSTKLEDSAMYFCASIRTGILQETQYFGPGTRLLVL.

The chain has TRBV5-6 and TRBJ1-2; 8 bases fit TRBD1. V was pared by 4 bases and J by 4 bases, with 9 bases of the junction left unmatched. Germline CDR1 and CDR2: SGHDT and YYEEEE. The CDR3 runs 15 residues. Here the CDR3 DNA reads TGTGCCAGCAGCGGCCGGACAGGGATCGCCTATGGCTACACCTTC. Protein product: CASSGRTGIAYGYTF. The complete variable domain, with remaining parts taken from reference TRBV5-6 and TRBJ1-2, reads DAGVTQSPTHLIKTRGQQVTLRCSPKSGHDTVSWYQQALGQGPQFIFQYYEEEERQRGNFPDRFSGHQFPNYSSELNVNALLLGDSALYLCASSGRTGIAYGYTFGSGTRLTVV.

The chain uses TRBV2 and TRBJ1-5; D ambiguous. Trimming cost V 10 bases and J 0 bases, with 13 bases left between them. This CDR3 region has 14 residues. The V gene's germline CDR1 is SNHLY and CDR2 FYNNEI. The chain's CDR3 is CAIRGGNSNQPQHF. The CDR3 nucleotides read TGTGCCATCCGTGGCGGTAATAGCAATCAGCCCCAGCATTTT.

This clone appeared a single time. The CDR3 spells CSVEGPSRGTIYF. CDR3 coding DNA: TGCAGCGTTGAAGGTCCTTCCAGAGGCACCATATATTTT. The chain employs TRBV29-1 and TRBJ1-3, with D uncertain. Germline CDR1 SQVTM, CDR2 ANQGSEA. This CDR3 comprises 13 residues. V was trimmed by 1 base and J by 9 bases, leaving 13 bases between them.

The V and J genes are TRBV11-3 and TRBJ1-1, with D hard to call. Per germline, CDR1 SGHNT and CDR2 YENEEA. V lost 5 bases to trimming and J lost 6 bases, with 13 bases between them. This CDR3 is built from 13 residues. The CDR3 region is CASSPRSGAEAFF. The CDR3 DNA reads as TGTGCCAGCAGCCCCCGCTCGGGTGCTGAAGCTTTCTTT.

The chain uses TRBV6-1 and TRBJ1-1; the D is unclear. In germline, CDR1 is MNHNS, CDR2 SASEGT. Trimming removed 2 bases at V and 3 bases at J, with 7 bases between. The CDR3 has 13 residues. The DNA of the CDR3 is TGTGCCAGCAGTGAATTTGGAGACACTGAAGCTTTCTTT. Translated, it gives CASSEFGDTEAFF.

The chain links TRBV10-3 to TRBJ1-4; 7 bases fit TRBD1. Trimming removed 8 bases from V and 5 bases from J; junction bases left unmatched: 14. CDR3 length: 16 residues. The germline CDR1 and CDR2 sequences are ENHRY and SYGVKD. The CDR3 DNA sequence: TGTGCCATCGGCCCGGGGGGCGGACAGGAAAATGAAAAACTGTTTTTT. Translation: CAIGPGGGQENEKLFF.

The chain is built from TRBV24-1 and TRBJ2-2; TRBD1 matches at 7 bases. Germline lookup yields CDR1 KGHDR and CDR2 SFDVKD. J was trimmed by 3 bases and V by 3 bases; bases with no gene match: 6. The CDR3 is 16 amino acids. CDR3 region: CATSDTGTDYTGELFF. CDR3 in DNA: TGTGCCACCAGTGATACCGGGACAGACTACACCGGGGAGCTGTTTTTT.

The rearrangement links TRBV3-1 (or the pseudogene TRBV3-2) to TRBJ2-7; 12 bases are a match to TRBD2. The J segment lost 5 bases and the V segment lost 0 bases, leaving 11 bases of the junction unmatched. CDR1 LGHDT and CDR2 YNNKEL come from the germline V gene (reference sequence). The CDR3 has 18 amino acids. The CDR3 is CASSQDPPASGGADEQYF. DNA of the CDR3: TGTGCCAGCAGCCAAGATCCCCCGGCTAGCGGGGGGGCGGACGAGCAGTACTTC.

The chain carries TRBV2 and TRBJ1-2; 8 bases line up with TRBD1. Germline lookup yields CDR1 SNHLY and CDR2 FYNNEI. J gave up 8 bases and V 5 bases, and 7 bases lay outside the gene matches. The length of the CDR3 is 13 residues. The CDR3 reads CASSLDRANGYTF. The CDR3 DNA follows: TGTGCCAGCAGTTTGGACAGGGCAAACGGCTACACCTTC.

This clone was recorded a few times. V usage is TRBV30 and J usage is TRBJ1-1, with D unresolved. The CDR3 has 17 residues. Germline V gene lookup returns CDR1 GTSNPN and CDR2 SVGIG (reference sequence). With 3 bases removed from V and 4 bases from J, the gap between germline ends came to 24 bases. The CDR3 here is CAWSDSGLRRVGTEAFF. Written as DNA, the CDR3 is TGTGCCTGGAGCGACTCCGGACTTCGAAGAGTCGGCACTGAAGCTTTCTTT. Supplemented by reference TRBV30 and TRBJ1-1, the full variable domain reads SQTIHQWPATLVQPVGSPLSLECTVEGTSNPNLYWYRQAAGRGLQLLFYSVGIGQISSEVPQNLSASRPQDRQFILSSKKLLLSDSGFYLCAWSDSGLRRVGTEAFFGQGTRLTVV.

The chain has TRBV29-1 and TRBJ1-2; the D is unclear. This CDR3 is 12 amino acids long. V lost 4 bases and J lost 3, with 9 bases in between. CDR1 and CDR2 from the germline V gene are SQVTM and ANQGSEA. CDR3 region: CSVARSDYGYTF. DNA for the CDR3: TGCAGCGTTGCGAGGTCGGACTATGGCTACACCTTC. Full variable domain (remainder filled in from reference TRBV29-1 and TRBJ1-2): SAVISQKPSRDICQRGTSLTIQCQVDSQVTMMFWYRQQPGQSLTLIATANQGSEATYESGFVIDKFPISRPNLTFSTLTVSNMSPEDSSIYLCSVARSDYGYTFGSGTRLTVV.

The J gene is TRBJ2-2, the V gene TRBV10-3; D is uncertain. CDR1 ENHRY and CDR2 SYGVKD come from the germline V gene. V lost 4 bases to trimming and J lost 6 bases, with 9 bases between them. CDR3 length equals 13 residues. The CDR3 here is CAISGPGAGELFF. The CDR3 nucleotides read TGTGCCATCAGTGGCCCTGGAGCCGGGGAGCTGTTTTTT.

The V call is TRBV7-9, the J call TRBJ2-1; D possibly corresponds to TRBD2 (6 bases). The CDR3 runs 15 residues. The germline V and J ends were trimmed by 6 bases and 4 bases, with 16 bases remaining between them. Germline CDR1 reads SEHNR; CDR2 reads FQNEAQ (reference sequence). In DNA form, the CDR3 reads TGTGCCAGCAGAACAACTCGCGGGGCTTACAATGAGCAGTTCTTC. Protein product: CASRTTRGAYNEQFF.

V gene TRBV5-1 combines with J gene TRBJ2-1; TRBD1 agrees at 7 bases. V lost 4 bases, J lost 0 bases, and 7 bases stayed unmatched. CDR1 SGHRS and CDR2 YFSETQ come from the germline V gene. The CDR3 totals 16 residues. The CDR3 DNA follows: TGCGCCAGCAGCCCCGGACAGGCCACCTCCTACAATGAGCAGTTCTTC. Its protein product is CASSPGQATSYNEQFF.

The rearrangement uses TRBV7-2 and TRBJ1-4, with D possibly TRBD1 on 5 matching bases. Germline V gene data show CDR1 as SGHTA and CDR2 as FQGNSA. CDR3 length: 15 amino acids. Trimming took 3 bases from V and 6 from J, leaving 14 bases between them. CDR3 sequence (DNA): TGTGCCAGCAGCTTCTCAGGGAGGGCCGATGAAAAACTGTTTTTT. It encodes CASSFSGRADEKLFF. Looking up the rest from reference TRBV7-2 and TRBJ1-4 gives the full variable domain: GAGVSQSPSNKVTEKGKDVELRCDPISGHTALYWYRQSLGQGLEFLIYFQGNSAPDKSGLPSDRFSAERTGGSVSTLTIQRTQQEDSAVYLCASSFSGRADEKLFFGSGTQLSVL.

This sequence joins TRBV19 and TRBJ2-6; D call uncertain. The CDR3 is 14 amino acids. The ends were cut back, 2 bases at V and 2 bases at J, with 4 bases in the middle. Germline CDR1 LNHDA, CDR2 SQIVND (reference sequence). In nucleotides, the CDR3 is TGTGCCAGTAGTATACCCCCTGGGGCCAACGTCCTGACTTTC. Translated, it gives CASSIPPGANVLTF.

V is TRBV3-1 (or the pseudogene TRBV3-2) and J is TRBJ2-6; TRBD2 aligns across 8 bases. This CDR3 is built from 17 residues. Germline V lookup: CDR1 LGHDT, CDR2 YNNKEL (reference sequence). The V and J ends lost 4 bases and 5 bases, in that order; junction bases with no gene match: 10. This chain's CDR3 is CASSRTSGGSWANVLTF. CDR3 DNA: TGTGCCAGCAGCCGCACTAGCGGAGGGTCTTGGGCCAACGTCCTGACTTTC.

The chain links TRBV6-5 to TRBJ2-2; a possible D gene is TRBD1 (6 bases). The germline gives CDR1 MNHEY, CDR2 SVGAGI. This CDR3 contains 13 residues. V lost 10 bases to trimming and J lost 2 bases, with 11 bases between them. The CDR3 sequence is CATWDTNTGELFF. The CDR3 coding sequence is TGTGCCACCTGGGACACTAACACCGGGGAGCTGTTTTTT.

The CDR3 nucleotides read TGTGCCAGTCAGGGGGAGGGGGGATATGGCTACACCTTC. Protein: CASQGEGGYGYTF. J is TRBJ1-2 and V is TRBV2, with TRBD1 matching 7 bases. The CDR3 sequence is 13 residues long. Germline-derived CDR1 and CDR2 are SNHLY and FYNNEI. J lost 5 bases, V lost 9 bases, and 9 bases had no gene match.

The chain uses TRBV29-1 and TRBJ1-1; possibly TRBD1 for D (5 bases). The germline V gene has CDR1 SQVTM and CDR2 ANQGSEA. V lost 4 bases to trimming and J lost 1 base, with 13 bases between them. The CDR3 runs 14 residues. DNA of the CDR3: TGCAGCGTTGTCGGGAACGGGGCGAACACTGAAGCTTTCTTT. This gives the protein CSVVGNGANTEAFF. Together with reference TRBV29-1 and TRBJ1-1, the CDR3 gives the full variable domain: SAVISQKPSRDICQRGTSLTIQCQVDSQVTMMFWYRQQPGQSLTLIATANQGSEATYESGFVIDKFPISRPNLTFSTLTVSNMSPEDSSIYLCSVVGNGANTEAFFGQGTRLTVV.